This T cell receptor (beta chain) was sequenced for a study of cytomegalovirus exposure and HLA in healthy donors. The V gene's germline CDR1 is SEHNR and CDR2 FQNEAQ (reference sequence). J gave up 5 bases and V 1 base, and 5 bases lay outside the gene matches. This CDR3 has 15 amino acids. Healthy donors of bone marrow made up the group. In the PCR, 60 Vbeta and 13 Jbeta primers were used. Some clones are missing from TCRdb's copy, which holds only in-frame ones; the method was immunoSEQ multiplex PCR. The table records approximately 97,000 clones, approximately 77% of them present only once. As for this clone: The antigen is undetermined.

General study findings and limits: Sequencing likely caused a cluster of highly shared sequence variants.

This chain links TRBV7-9 with TRBJ2-5, with TRBD1 matching 9 bases. The sample consisted of PBMCs. This receptor was taken from a male donor in good health and CMV-seropositive. The CDR3 nucleotides read TGTGCCAGCAGCTTAGTCACAGGGGGCTCGGAGACCCAGTACTTC. Amino acid sequence: CASSLVTGGSETQYF.